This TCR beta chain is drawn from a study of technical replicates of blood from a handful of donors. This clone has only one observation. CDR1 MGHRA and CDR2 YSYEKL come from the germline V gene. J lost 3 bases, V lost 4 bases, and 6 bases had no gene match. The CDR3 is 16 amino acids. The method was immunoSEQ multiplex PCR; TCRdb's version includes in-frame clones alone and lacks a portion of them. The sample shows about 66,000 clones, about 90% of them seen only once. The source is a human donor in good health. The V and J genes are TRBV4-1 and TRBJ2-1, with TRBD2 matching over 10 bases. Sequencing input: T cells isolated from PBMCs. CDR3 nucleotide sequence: TGCGCCAGCAGCCGCGGACTAGCGGACCTCTACAATGAGCAGTTCTTC. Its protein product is CASSRGLADLYNEQFF.